What follows are 5 T cell receptor beta chains derived from one specimen sequenced in a study of T cells in Graves' hyperthyroidism and ophthalmopathy. Amplification targeted TCR beta CDR3 regions from RNA transcripts. HTBI primers were the set used in a first-round RT-PCR of the TCR CDR3. TCRdb fed the multiplex PCR reads into MiXCR, producing one record per CDR3 protein. Of roughly 600,000 distinct CDR3 sequences listed, more than 12% were seen once; the top ten hold 9.5% to 15%. The sequenced material came from blood. Source of these receptors: a woman aged 50 to 60 with Graves' ophthalmopathy.

This clonotype was seen repeatedly, ten times or more. This chain uses TRBV7-2 with TRBJ1-5; D unresolved. This CDR3 is built from 16 residues. Trimming removed 1 base from V and 0 bases from J, with 10 bases in between. Germline V gives CDR1 SGHTA, CDR2 FQGNSA. The CDR3 region is CASSLEGSYSNQPQHF. For the CDR3, the DNA is TGTGCCAGCAGCTTAGAAGGGTCCTATAGCAATCAGCCCCAGCATTTT. The whole variable domain, remainder taken from reference TRBV7-2 and TRBJ1-5, is GAGVSQSPSNKVTEKGKDVELRCDPISGHTALYWYRQSLGQGLEFLIYFQGNSAPDKSGLPSDRFSAERTGGSVSTLTIQRTQQEDSAVYLCASSLEGSYSNQPQHFGDGTRLSIL.

This clonotype was seen ten or more times. This chain uses TRBV11-3 with TRBJ2-5; perhaps TRBD2 as D (5 bases). V was clipped by 5 bases and J by 4 bases, with 23 bases between them. From germline, CDR1 is SGHNT and CDR2 YENEEA. CDR3 size: 17 residues. The CDR3, as DNA: TGTGCCAGCAGCGCCGCCGGAGGCCGTAAAAACTTAGAGACCCAGTACTTC. Translated, it gives CASSAAGGRKNLETQYF. The full variable domain, in which reference TRBV11-3 and TRBJ2-5 provide the parts outside the CDR3, is EAGVVQSPRYKIIEKKQPVAFWCNPISGHNTLYWYLQNLGQGPELLIRYENEEAVDDSQLPKDRFSAERLKGVDSTLKIQPAELGDSAVYLCASSAAGGRKNLETQYFGPGTRLLVL.

This clonotype was detected ten times or more. This CDR3 reads CASSYSLLGYNEQFF. The CDR3 DNA sequence: TGTGCCAGCAGTTACTCATTGCTGGGGTACAATGAGCAGTTCTTC. The chain couples TRBV6-6 to TRBJ2-1; no reliable D call. Deletions cut 0 bases from V and 4 bases from J, with 10 bases between. This CDR3 spans 15 amino acids. CDR1 MNHNY and CDR2 SVGAGI come from the germline V gene (reference sequence).

This clonotype was seen ten or more times. The gene calls are TRBV11-2 and TRBJ2-2; no reliable D call. CDR3 length: 16 residues. With 3 bases removed from V and 1 base from J, the gap between germline ends came to 12 bases. The germline gives CDR1 SGHAT, CDR2 FQNNGV. The CDR3 here is CASSFLGGLNTGELFF. For the CDR3, the DNA is TGTGCCAGCAGCTTTCTTGGTGGCCTGAACACCGGGGAGCTGTTTTTT. Full variable domain (missing parts from reference TRBV11-2 and TRBJ2-2): EAGVAQSPRYKIIEKRQSVAFWCNPISGHATLYWYQQILGQGPKLLIQFQNNGVVDDSQLPKDRFSAERLKGVDSTLKIQPAKLEDSAVYLCASSFLGGLNTGELFFGEGSRLTVL.

The chain couples TRBV27 to TRBJ2-1; 7 nucleotides line up with TRBD2. The CDR3 spans 15 residues. Germline lookup yields CDR1 MNHEY and CDR2 SMNVEV (reference sequence). With V trimmed by 3 bases and J by 4 bases, 6 bases remained unmatched. Here the CDR3 DNA reads TGTGCCAGCAGTTTTGGGCGGGAGAGTTACAATGAGCAGTTCTTC. It yields the protein CASSFGRESYNEQFF.